A single sample is the source of the 26 T cell receptor beta chains below, sequenced in a study of CD8+ T cells in alopecia areata. Treatment indicated: oral pan-JAK inhibitor, 5-10 mg twice daily. As the sequencing template, cDNA was produced by extracting RNA and reverse transcribing it. Only in-frame clones appear in the TCRdb table, and some are missing; sequencing was by immunoSEQ multiplex PCR. The data show around 170,000 clones, with about 51% seen just once and roughly a tenth held by the top ten. The sequenced sample was CD8+ T cells sorted from blood, obtained at week 52, from a patient treated with tofacitinib. The receptor source for this set is a human donor with alopecia areata.

The rearrangement joins TRBV5-1 to TRBJ1-1; D uncertain. This CDR3 spans 15 amino acids. Germline loops: CDR1 SGHRS, CDR2 YFSETQ. V was clipped by 0 bases and J by 4 bases, with 13 bases between them. CDR3 coding DNA: TGCGCCAGCAGCTTGGATAGGAACCGCCGCACTGAAGCTTTCTTT. It codes for CASSLDRNRRTEAFF.

The chain employs TRBV5-4 and TRBJ1-1; unclear D gene. Per germline, CDR1 SGHNT and CDR2 YYREEE (reference sequence). This CDR3 is 12 amino acids long. V was shortened by 2 bases and J by 1 base, with 3 bases between the two germline ends. The CDR3 reads CASSFRNTEAFF. The DNA for the CDR3 is TGTGCCAGCAGCTTCCGGAACACTGAAGCTTTCTTT.

This clone was recorded once. The chain combines TRBV7-9 with TRBJ2-7; D is possibly TRBD1 (6 bases). The V and J ends lost 0 bases and 5 bases respectively, with 17 bases between them. The CDR3 spans 16 residues. Germline CDR1 is SEHNR and CDR2 is FQNEAQ (reference sequence). CDR3 amino acids: CASSLAVVRGSDEQYF. The DNA for the CDR3 is TGTGCCAGCAGCTTAGCTGTAGTCAGGGGTAGCGACGAGCAGTACTTC.

In this sample, this clone turned up a few times. The J gene is TRBJ2-7, the V gene TRBV7-9; D is unclear. V shed 0 bases and J shed 2 bases, with 5 bases lying between them. The germline CDR1 and CDR2 sequences are SEHNR and FQNEAQ (reference sequence). CDR3 length equals 13 residues. For the CDR3, the DNA is TGTGCCAGCAGCTTAGCGTTAACCTACGAGCAGTACTTC. As protein: CASSLALTYEQYF.

The rearrangement joins TRBV25-1 to TRBJ2-2; no reliable D call. CDR3 size: 13 residues. Trimming cost V 6 bases and J 6 bases, with 11 bases left between them. Per the germline V gene, CDR1 is MGHDK and CDR2 is SYGVNS. CDR3 sequence reads: CASRSQAAGELFF. DNA of the CDR3: TGTGCCAGCAGATCCCAGGCCGCCGGGGAGCTGTTTTTT.

V gene TRBV7-8 combines with J gene TRBJ1-2; TRBD1 matches 9 bases. The V and J ends lost 5 bases and 5 bases, in that order; junction bases with no gene match: 12. The CDR3 is 16 amino acids. Looked up from germline, CDR1 is SGHVS and CDR2 is FQNEAQ. The CDR3 sequence: CASSPTSRQGGYGYTF. The CDR3 DNA is TGTGCCAGCAGCCCAACATCCAGACAGGGGGGATATGGCTACACCTTC.

This clone was recorded a few times. The rearrangement joins TRBV6-1 to TRBJ2-5; unclear D gene. V was cut by 1 base and J by 4 bases, with 10 bases left in between. Germline-derived CDR1 and CDR2 are MNHNS and SASEGT. The CDR3 has 14 residues. CDR3 DNA sequence: TGTGCCAGCAGTGAAGGGGCAGGAACAGAGACCCAGTACTTC. Protein product: CASSEGAGTETQYF.

The chain employs TRBV27 and TRBJ1-5; D remains unclear. CDR1 and CDR2 from the germline V gene are MNHEY and SMNVEV (reference sequence). CDR3 length: 14 residues. V lost 2 bases and J 12 bases, leaving 17 bases between the germline ends. The CDR3 protein is CASSLLDSFGRQHF. CDR3 sequence (DNA): TGTGCCAGCAGTTTACTAGACTCCTTCGGTCGCCAGCATTTT.

The sample holds a few counts of this clone. V is TRBV5-5 and J is TRBJ2-1, with 12 bases aligning to TRBD1. CDR3 length equals 15 residues. V gave up 4 bases and J gave up 7 bases; unmatched junction bases: 6. Germline V gene lookup returns CDR1 SGHKS and CDR2 YYEKEE (reference sequence). For the CDR3, the DNA is TGTGCCAGCAGCCATGGGACAGGGGGCTATAATGAGCAGTTCTTC. It yields the protein CASSHGTGGYNEQFF.

This clone was seen more than once but under ten times. The chain carries TRBV5-1 and TRBJ2-1, with D possibly being TRBD2 (5 bases). CDR1 and CDR2 from the germline V gene are SGHRS and YFSETQ. CDR3 length: 15 residues. V lost 4 bases and J lost 0, with 11 bases in between. CDR3 loop: CASSADWSSYNEQFF. CDR3 sequence (DNA): TGCGCCAGCAGCGCGGACTGGAGCTCCTACAATGAGCAGTTCTTC.

CDR3 loop: CASTLRGANVLTF. The CDR3 DNA reads TGTGCCAGCACCCTCCGTGGGGCCAACGTCCTGACTTTC. The chain links TRBV6-5 to TRBJ2-6; no firm D call. CDR3 length equals 13 residues. Germline V gene data show CDR1 as MNHEY and CDR2 as SVGAGI. Trimming removed 7 bases from V and 3 bases from J, with 7 bases in between.

The chain has TRBV7-9 and TRBJ1-2; no firm D call. Trimming cost V 2 bases and J 14 bases, with 18 bases left between them. The germline gives CDR1 SEHNR, CDR2 FQNEAQ (reference sequence). This CDR3 region has 13 residues. DNA for the CDR3: TGTGCCAGCAGCTTACCCACCACTCCGGCGGGGACCTTC. This encodes CASSLPTTPAGTF.

The V call is TRBV4-1, the J call TRBJ2-2; no firm D call. Trimming left V 2 bases short and J 0 bases short, with 13 bases between. The CDR3 extends over 17 amino acids. Germline lookup yields CDR1 MGHRA and CDR2 YSYEKL. The CDR3 sequence is CASSQPRSPSNTGELFF. In DNA, the CDR3 is TGCGCCAGCAGCCAACCGAGGTCCCCCTCGAACACCGGGGAGCTGTTTTTT.

The chain recombines TRBV5-6 with TRBJ1-1; D is undetermined. The V end was cut by 0 bases, the J end by 1 base, with 13 bases between. There are 16 residues in the CDR3. Germline V gives CDR1 SGHDT, CDR2 YYEEEE. CDR3 DNA sequence: TGTGCCAGCAGCTTGGCCAGAGCACAAAGGAACACTGAAGCTTTCTTT. It yields the protein CASSLARAQRNTEAFF.

The V and J genes are TRBV15 and TRBJ2-7; the match to TRBD1 covers 8 bases. The CDR3 is 16 amino acids. Per germline, CDR1 LNHNV and CDR2 YYDKDF (reference sequence). V gave up 0 bases and J gave up 1 base; unmatched junction bases: 5. The CDR3 protein is CATSREETGDSYEQYF. CDR3 in DNA: TGTGCCACCAGCAGAGAAGAGACAGGGGATTCCTACGAGCAGTACTTC. The full variable domain, completed using reference TRBV15 and TRBJ2-7, is DAMVIQNPRYQVTQFGKPVTLSCSQTLNHNVMYWYQQKSSQAPKLLFHYYDKDFNNEADTPDNFQSRRPNTSFCFLDIRSPGLGDTAMYLCATSREETGDSYEQYFGPGTRLTVT.

The chain employs TRBV27 and TRBJ2-7, with D possibly being TRBD1 or TRBD2 (5 bases each). The CDR3 is 16 amino acids. V lost 3 bases and J 2 bases, leaving 17 bases between the germline ends. In germline, CDR1 is MNHEY, CDR2 SMNVEV (reference sequence). The CDR3 DNA reads as TGTGCCAGCAGTTTGGGGATCGGGACGGTGGCCTACGAGCAGTACTTC. Translating it yields CASSLGIGTVAYEQYF.

This clone was counted a single time. V is TRBV2 and J is TRBJ2-7; possibly TRBD1 for D (5 bases). V was pared by 6 bases and J by 5 bases, with 14 bases between. Germline CDR1 SNHLY, CDR2 FYNNEI. The CDR3 runs to 13 residues. DNA for the CDR3: TGTGCCAGCAGGAGAGTGGGGCTCGACGAGCAGTACTTC. Its protein is CASRRVGLDEQYF.

V is TRBV6-6 and J is TRBJ2-3; the D is unclear. The CDR3 contains 13 residues. Trimming took off 5 bases at V and 8 bases at J, with 14 bases between the two ends. Germline assignment: CDR1 MNHNY and CDR2 SVGAGI (reference sequence). This CDR3 is CASSPGGEATQYF. The CDR3 region has the DNA TGTGCCAGCAGTCCCGGCGGAGAGGCTACGCAGTATTTT.

As for this clone: A read error may account for a junction end that differs from germline. Other DNA sequences in this specimen translate into the identical CDR3. This rearrangement joins TRBV7-2 to TRBJ1-5; D unresolved. Germline CDR1 and CDR2: SGHTA and FQGNSA. CDR3 length: 15 amino acids. The CDR3 region is CASSLGFARNQPQHF. The CDR3 DNA reads as TGTGCCAGCAGCTTAGGTTTTGCGCGCAATCAGCCCCAACATTTT.

This clone was observed a handful of times. The V and J genes are TRBV14 and TRBJ2-1; no clear D gene. The CDR3 runs 13 residues. Germline V gene sequence: CDR1 SGHDN, CDR2 FVKESK. The V and J ends lost 1 base and 3 bases respectively, with 4 bases between them. The CDR3 bases are TGTGCCAGCAGCCAAGGGAACTACAATGAGCAGTTCTTC. Its translation is CASSQGNYNEQFF.

This sequence joins TRBV19 and TRBJ2-7; D possibly uses TRBD1 or TRBD2 (5 bases each). CDR3 length: 13 residues. The ends were cut back, 5 bases at V and 6 bases at J, with 14 bases in the middle. Germline CDR1 LNHDA, CDR2 SQIVND (reference sequence). CDR3 sequence (DNA): TGTGCCAGTAGTCCGTCGGGGCTAGGCGAGCAGTACTTC. This encodes CASSPSGLGEQYF.

The rearrangement links TRBV18 to TRBJ1-1, with D perhaps matching TRBD1 (6 bases). V shed 3 bases and J shed 8 bases, with 13 bases lying between them. Germline V gene data show CDR1 as KGHSH and CDR2 as LQKENI. CDR3 length equals 13 residues. In nucleotides, the CDR3 is TGTGCCAGCTCACCTCGACAGGACGGAGAAGCTTTCTTT. It encodes CASSPRQDGEAFF.

The chain employs TRBV4-2 and TRBJ2-2, with no clear D. The CDR3 has 15 residues. V was shortened by 5 bases and J by 1 base, with 11 bases between the two germline ends. CDR1 is LGHNA, CDR2 YNFKEQ, per germline. The CDR3 protein is CASSIDSENTGELFF. The CDR3 DNA follows: TGTGCCAGCAGCATAGACTCCGAGAACACCGGGGAGCTGTTTTTT.

This chain links TRBV10-3 with TRBJ2-3; 11 bases line up with TRBD2. After removal of 9 bases from V and 2 bases from J, the junction contained 1 base not matched to a gene. The CDR3 loop spans 13 amino acids. Germline-derived CDR1 and CDR2 are ENHRY and SYGVKD. DNA of the CDR3: TGTGCCATGGGACTAGCGGACACAGATACGCAGTATTTT. This encodes CAMGLADTDTQYF.

The V and J genes are TRBV14 and TRBJ1-4; 7 positions agree with TRBD1. V dropped 1 base and J dropped 8; count of bases not matched to a gene: 10. Germline V gene data show CDR1 as SGHDN and CDR2 as FVKESK. This CDR3 contains 16 residues. The CDR3 sequence is CASSQAPDRFGEKLFF. In DNA, the CDR3 is TGTGCCAGCAGCCAAGCCCCGGACAGGTTTGGAGAAAAACTGTTTTTT.

There are a few counts of this clone. The chain employs TRBV23-1 and TRBJ2-2; D not certain. TRBV23-1 has ORF status, its function being uncertain. The CDR3 length is 14 residues. With 0 bases removed from V and 2 bases from J, the gap between germline ends came to 4 bases. CDR3 region: CASSQSDNTGELFF. The CDR3 DNA reads as TGCGCCAGCAGTCAATCTGACAACACCGGGGAGCTGTTTTTT.